This T cell receptor beta chain appears in the sequencing data of a study of radiotherapy plus CTLA-4 blockade in lung cancer. The overall study: Objective responses emerged in under 20% of patients, and 31% attained disease control. Overall study results and limits: Tumor-derived TCR clones expanded in blood after radiotherapy plus ipilimumab. Dynamics of early blood T cell clones, together with interferon-beta, were reportedly the best predictors of response.

Focal radiation plus CTLA-4 blockade with ipilimumab was given to patients with chemo-refractory metastatic non-small-cell lung cancer. Sequencing used immunoSEQ multiplex PCR; TCRdb keeps in-frame clones, though not all of them. The data show around 3,000 clones, with around 82% seen just once and roughly 4.7% held by the top ten. Note on this clone: The antigen is not known.

Sequenced here: tumor tissue, sampled from a patient treated with radiotherapy plus ipilimumab. The TCR comes from a human donor with non-small cell lung cancer that progressed on radiotherapy plus ipilimumab.

The CDR3 sequence: CASSRARNTEAFF. CDR3 nucleotide sequence: TGTGCCAGCAGTCGGGCACGGAACACTGAAGCTTTCTTT. The V call is TRBV7-2, the J call TRBJ1-1; unclear D gene. V lost 6 bases to trimming and J lost 1 base, with 9 bases between them. The CDR3 loop spans 13 amino acids. Germline V gives CDR1 SGHTA, CDR2 FQGNSA.